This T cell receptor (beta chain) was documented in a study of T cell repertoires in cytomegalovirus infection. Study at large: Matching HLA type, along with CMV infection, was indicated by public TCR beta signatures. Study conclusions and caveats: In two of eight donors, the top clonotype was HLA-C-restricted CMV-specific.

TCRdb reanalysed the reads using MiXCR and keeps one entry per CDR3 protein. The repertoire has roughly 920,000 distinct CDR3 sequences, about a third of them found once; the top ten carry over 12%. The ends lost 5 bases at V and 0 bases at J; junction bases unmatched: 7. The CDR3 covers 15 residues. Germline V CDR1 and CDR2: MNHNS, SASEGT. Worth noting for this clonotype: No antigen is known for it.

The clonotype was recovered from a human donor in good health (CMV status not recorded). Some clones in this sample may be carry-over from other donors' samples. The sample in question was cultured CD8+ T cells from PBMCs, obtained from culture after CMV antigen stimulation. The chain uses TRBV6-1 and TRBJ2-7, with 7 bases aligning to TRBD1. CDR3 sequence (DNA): TGTGCCAGCAGTCACAGGGGATTGAGCTCCTACGAGCAGTACGTC. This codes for CASSHRGLSSYEQYV.